Below are 23 T cell receptor beta chains sequenced from a single sample in a study of blood T cell repertoires in COVID-19. Measured with immunoSEQ multiplex PCR; TCRdb has only the in-frame clones, and not every one. Among over 300,000 clones listed, over 75% were seen once. Material for sequencing was peripheral blood. Source of these receptors: a human donor in a cohort sampled during active COVID-19.

Concerning this clone itself: Other nucleotide sequences in the sample specify the same CDR3. The CDR3 is CASSSLTGNYGYTF. The CDR3 coding sequence is TGTGCCAGCAGCTCCTTGACCGGGAACTATGGCTACACCTTC. The chain is built from TRBV13 and TRBJ1-2; D is undetermined. CDR3 size: 14 residues. Trimming shortened V by 4 bases and J by 2 bases, and 11 bases separated the two germline ends. The germline CDR1 and CDR2 sequences are PRHDT and FYEKMQ (reference sequence).

This clone was seen only a few times. This rearrangement joins TRBV5-1 to TRBJ1-3; 8 nucleotides match TRBD1. In germline, CDR1 is SGHRS, CDR2 YFSETQ. V dropped 3 bases and J dropped 2; count of bases not matched to a gene: 1. CDR3 length equals 14 residues. The chain's CDR3 is CASSWTGTGNTIYF. CDR3 DNA sequence: TGCGCCAGCAGCTGGACAGGGACTGGAAACACCATATATTTT.

The chain couples TRBV30 to TRBJ1-1; D is perhaps TRBD1 (5 bases). Germline loops: CDR1 GTSNPN, CDR2 SVGIG (reference sequence). CDR3 length: 15 amino acids. Trimming shortened V by 3 bases and J by 0 bases, and 14 bases separated the two germline ends. This CDR3 reads CAWRGGSAMNTEAFF. CDR3 nucleotide sequence: TGTGCCTGGAGGGGGGGGTCAGCTATGAACACTGAAGCTTTCTTT. Drawing the rest from reference TRBV30 and TRBJ1-1, the complete variable domain is SQTIHQWPATLVQPVGSPLSLECTVEGTSNPNLYWYRQAAGRGLQLLFYSVGIGQISSEVPQNLSASRPQDRQFILSSKKLLLSDSGFYLCAWRGGSAMNTEAFFGQGTRLTVV.

The CDR3 loop reads CASGPDRTNYEQYF. The CDR3 region has the DNA TGTGCTAGTGGTCCGGACAGGACCAACTACGAGCAGTACTTC. The chain employs TRBV12-5 and TRBJ2-7; 7 nucleotides match TRBD1. V trimming: 5 bases; J trimming: 3 bases; junction bases outside the gene matches: 7. The CDR3 loop spans 14 amino acids. The germline gives CDR1 LGHNT, CDR2 FRNRAP.

This sequence joins TRBV6-5 and TRBJ1-3; TRBD1 might be the D (5 bases). Trimming shortened V by 0 bases and J by 2 bases, and 11 bases separated the two germline ends. The V gene's germline CDR1 is MNHEY and CDR2 SVGAGI. The CDR3 is 16 amino acids. The CDR3 DNA sequence: TGTGCCAGCAGTTACTCTAGCAGGGTCGCTGGAAACACCATATATTTT. Residues: CASSYSSRVAGNTIYF.

DNA for the CDR3: TGCGCCAGCAGCTACTGGGGGCAAAGGAACACTGAAGCTTTCTTT. Translating gives CASSYWGQRNTEAFF. The gene calls are TRBV5-1 and TRBJ1-1, with a weak D call TRBD1 (6 bases). The CDR3 length is 15 residues. Germline CDR1 SGHRS, CDR2 YFSETQ. V dropped 3 bases and J dropped 1 base, with 13 bases sitting between them.

The rearrangement links TRBV29-1 to TRBJ2-3, with TRBD1 identical over 11 bases. The germline CDR1 and CDR2 sequences are SQVTM and ANQGSEA. The CDR3 sequence is 15 residues long. V lost 7 bases, J lost 4 bases, and 10 bases stayed unmatched. Written as DNA, the CDR3 is TGCAGCGAAATTTCCGGGACAGGGGGTCCAGATACGCAGTATTTT. Protein product: CSEISGTGGPDTQYF.

The CDR3 protein is CASSHGQGQPQHF. As DNA, the CDR3 is TGTGCCAGCAGCCACGGACAGGGACAGCCCCAGCATTTT. J is TRBJ1-5 and V is TRBV3-1 (or the pseudogene TRBV3-2); 8 positions agree with TRBD1. Germline V CDR1 and CDR2: LGHDT, YNNKEL (reference sequence). V was pared by 3 bases and J by 7 bases, with 2 bases of the junction left unmatched. The CDR3 is made up of 13 amino acids.

This clone was observed a single time. V is TRBV5-1 and J is TRBJ2-7; a possible D gene is TRBD1 (6 bases). Germline lookup yields CDR1 SGHRS and CDR2 YFSETQ. V was cut by 1 base and J by 2 bases, with 10 bases left in between. The CDR3 runs 14 residues. The DNA of the CDR3 is TGCGCCAGCAGCTTGACGGACAGTCCCTACGAGCAGTACTTC. Protein sequence: CASSLTDSPYEQYF.

This chain joins TRBV14 and TRBJ2-3; no firm D call. This CDR3 spans 10 amino acids. CDR1 is SGHDN, CDR2 FVKESK, per germline. V was shortened by 4 bases and J by 8 bases, with 4 bases between the two germline ends. The CDR3 DNA is TGTGCCAGCAGCCCTATTACGCAGTATTTT. It translates to CASSPITQYF. Drawing the rest from reference TRBV14 and TRBJ2-3, the complete variable domain is EAGVTQFPSHSVIEKGQTVTLRCDPISGHDNLYWYRRVMGKEIKFLLHFVKESKQDESGMPNNRFLAERTGGTYSTLKVQPAELEDSGVYFCASSPITQYFGPGTRLTVL.

J is TRBJ1-3 and V is TRBV5-1; D call uncertain. CDR3 length equals 14 residues. The V end was cut by 1 base, the J end by 0 bases, with 5 bases between. From germline, CDR1 is SGHRS and CDR2 YFSETQ. The CDR3 DNA is TGCGCCAGCAGCTTGTCGGGCTCTGGAAACACCATATATTTT. Protein sequence: CASSLSGSGNTIYF.

This chain connects TRBV9 to TRBJ2-3; D is undetermined. V lost 4 bases, J lost 6 bases, and 15 bases lay in between. This CDR3 spans 14 amino acids. CDR1 SGDLS and CDR2 YYNGEE come from the germline V gene. This chain's CDR3 is CASSLPGLVDTQYF. For the CDR3, the DNA is TGTGCCAGCAGCCTCCCGGGTCTTGTTGATACGCAGTATTTT.

This chain links TRBV30 with TRBJ1-2; D possibly corresponds to TRBD1 (5 bases). CDR3 length equals 11 residues. Germline CDR1 reads GTSNPN; CDR2 reads SVGIG (reference sequence). The V gene lost 4 bases and the J gene lost 8 bases, with 11 bases spanning the gap. CDR3 loop: CAWTGNGGYTF. The CDR3 DNA is TGTGCCTGGACAGGGAACGGGGGCTACACCTTC.

The chain joins TRBV5-8 to TRBJ2-6, with D unclear. The CDR3 has 15 amino acids. CDR1 and CDR2 from the germline V gene are SGHTS and YDEGEE. V lost 4 bases and J 0 bases, leaving 8 bases between the germline ends. CDR3 coding DNA: TGTGCCAGCAGCGCAGGATTCTCTGGGGCCAACGTCCTGACTTTC. This translates into CASSAGFSGANVLTF.

V is TRBV3-1 (or the pseudogene TRBV3-2) and J is TRBJ2-7, with D perhaps matching TRBD2 (5 bases). Germline CDR1 LGHDT, CDR2 YNNKEL (reference sequence). V lost 1 base to trimming and J lost 8 bases, with 12 bases between them. This CDR3 has 13 amino acids. The CDR3 DNA is TGTGCCAGCAGCCAAGGACCCCGGACTCAGCAGTACTTC. It encodes CASSQGPRTQQYF.

The V and J genes are TRBV9 and TRBJ2-3; no clear D. Germline CDR1 is SGDLS and CDR2 is YYNGEE. The CDR3 has 14 residues. V lost 2 bases and J 3 bases, leaving 10 bases between the germline ends. The CDR3 loop reads CASSVPGLTDTQYF. CDR3 coding DNA: TGTGCCAGCAGCGTTCCTGGGCTAACAGATACGCAGTATTTT.

This clone was seen once. This chain joins TRBV3-1 (or the pseudogene TRBV3-2) and TRBJ1-1, with a weak D call TRBD1 (5 bases). The CDR3 contains 12 residues. Looked up from germline, CDR1 is LGHDT and CDR2 is YNNKEL (reference sequence). Trimming took off 4 bases at V and 8 bases at J, with 11 bases between the two ends. The CDR3 sequence is CASSPRGGEAFF. For the CDR3, the DNA is TGTGCCAGCAGCCCCCGGGGGGGAGAAGCTTTCTTT.

This clone was seen ten or more times. The rearrangement joins TRBV30 to TRBJ2-2, with 8 bases fitting TRBD1. The CDR3 has 13 amino acids. Trimming removed 1 base from V and 6 bases from J; junction bases left unmatched: 1. The germline V gene encodes CDR1 GTSNPN and CDR2 SVGIG (reference sequence). The CDR3 DNA reads TGTGCCTGGAGTGGACAGGGGTCCGGGGAGCTGTTTTTT. This encodes CAWSGQGSGELFF. Looking up the rest from reference TRBV30 and TRBJ2-2 gives the full variable domain: SQTIHQWPATLVQPVGSPLSLECTVEGTSNPNLYWYRQAAGRGLQLLFYSVGIGQISSEVPQNLSASRPQDRQFILSSKKLLLSDSGFYLCAWSGQGSGELFFGEGSRLTVL.

This chain joins TRBV2 and TRBJ2-2; 8 bases are a match to TRBD1. V dropped 5 bases and J dropped 0; count of bases not matched to a gene: 5. In germline, CDR1 is SNHLY, CDR2 FYNNEI. CDR3 length: 16 residues. The CDR3 loop reads CASSSGGQANTGELFF. The CDR3 nucleotides read TGTGCCAGCAGTTCCGGGGGACAGGCGAACACCGGGGAGCTGTTTTTT. Complete variable domain (other parts from reference TRBV2 and TRBJ2-2): EPEVTQTPSHQVTQMGQEVILRCVPISNHLYFYWYRQILGQKVEFLVSFYNNEISEKSEIFDDQFSVERPDGSNFTLKIRSTKLEDSAMYFCASSSGGQANTGELFFGEGSRLTVL.

V and J are TRBV3-1 (or the pseudogene TRBV3-2) and TRBJ1-6, with 9 nucleotides matching TRBD1. Germline assignment: CDR1 LGHDT and CDR2 YNNKEL (reference sequence). The CDR3 totals 16 residues. V was pared by 3 bases and J by 7 bases, with 7 bases of the junction left unmatched. In nucleotides, the CDR3 is TGTGCCAGCAGCCAGAGGGGACAGGGACCGAATTCACCCCTCCACTTT. Amino acids: CASSQRGQGPNSPLHF.

V is TRBV30 and J is TRBJ1-6; 7 bases line up with TRBD1. The J segment lost 10 bases and the V segment lost 3 bases, leaving 9 bases of the junction unmatched. This CDR3 contains 14 residues. Germline V gene data show CDR1 as GTSNPN and CDR2 as SVGIG (reference sequence). The CDR3 DNA is TGTGCCTGGAGGCCGACGACAGGGAAATCACCCCTCCACTTT. Its protein product is CAWRPTTGKSPLHF.

This clone was counted only a few times. V usage is TRBV24-1 and J usage is TRBJ1-2; D is perhaps TRBD1 (5 bases). V gave up 4 bases and J gave up 0 bases, with 8 bases separating them. The V gene's germline CDR1 is KGHDR and CDR2 SFDVKD. There are 14 residues in the CDR3. The CDR3 DNA is TGTGCCACCAGTGACCCCAGGGCTAACTATGGCTACACCTTC. Protein sequence: CATSDPRANYGYTF.

The chain carries TRBV29-1 and TRBJ1-2; maybe TRBD1 (6 bases). Germline CDR1 SQVTM, CDR2 ANQGSEA. CDR3 length: 15 residues. Between the trimmed V and J ends, which lost 0 bases and 2 bases, there was a span of 13 bases. CDR3 sequence (DNA): TGCAGCGTTGAAGATCTTACAGGGCAGAACTATGGCTACACCTTC. It specifies CSVEDLTGQNYGYTF.